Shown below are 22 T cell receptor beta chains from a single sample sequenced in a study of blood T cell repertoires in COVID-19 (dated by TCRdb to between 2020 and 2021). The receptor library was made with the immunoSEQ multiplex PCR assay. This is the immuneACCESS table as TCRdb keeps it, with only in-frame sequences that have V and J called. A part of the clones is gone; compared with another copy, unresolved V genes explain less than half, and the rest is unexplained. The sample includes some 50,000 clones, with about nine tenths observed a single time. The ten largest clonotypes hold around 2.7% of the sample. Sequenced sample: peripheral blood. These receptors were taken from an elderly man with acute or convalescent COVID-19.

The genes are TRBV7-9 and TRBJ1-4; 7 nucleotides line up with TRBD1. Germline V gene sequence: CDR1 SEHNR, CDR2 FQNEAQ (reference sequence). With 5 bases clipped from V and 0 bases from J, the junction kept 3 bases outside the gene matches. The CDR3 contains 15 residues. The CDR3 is CASSPGTATNEKLFF. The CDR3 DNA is TGTGCCAGCAGCCCCGGGACAGCAACTAATGAAAAACTGTTTTTT.

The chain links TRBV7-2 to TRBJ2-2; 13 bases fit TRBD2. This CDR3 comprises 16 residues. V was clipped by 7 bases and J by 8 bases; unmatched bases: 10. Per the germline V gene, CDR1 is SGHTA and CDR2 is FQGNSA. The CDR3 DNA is TGTGCCAGCACGCTGACTAGCGGGGGGTTAACGGGGGAGCTGTTTTTT. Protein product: CASTLTSGGLTGELFF.

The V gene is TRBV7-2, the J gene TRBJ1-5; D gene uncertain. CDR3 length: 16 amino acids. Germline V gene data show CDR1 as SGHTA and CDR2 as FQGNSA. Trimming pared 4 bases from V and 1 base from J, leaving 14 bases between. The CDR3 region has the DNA TGTGCCAGCAGCTCTAGAGGGCGAGGGAGCAATCAGCCCCAGCATTTT. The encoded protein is CASSSRGRGSNQPQHF.

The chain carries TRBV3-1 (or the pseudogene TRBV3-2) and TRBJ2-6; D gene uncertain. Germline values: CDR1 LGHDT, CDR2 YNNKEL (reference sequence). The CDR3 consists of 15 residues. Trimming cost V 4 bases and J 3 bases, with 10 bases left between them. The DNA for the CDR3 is TGTGCCAGCAGCCCCCACAGTTATGGGGCCAACGTCCTGACTTTC. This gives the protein CASSPHSYGANVLTF.

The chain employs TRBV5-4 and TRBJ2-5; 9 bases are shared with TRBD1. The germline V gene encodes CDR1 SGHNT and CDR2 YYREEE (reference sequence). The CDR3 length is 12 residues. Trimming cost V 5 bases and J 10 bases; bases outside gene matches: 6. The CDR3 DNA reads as TGTGCCAGCAGTTCGACAGGGGGAGTCCAGTACTTC. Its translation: CASSSTGGVQYF.

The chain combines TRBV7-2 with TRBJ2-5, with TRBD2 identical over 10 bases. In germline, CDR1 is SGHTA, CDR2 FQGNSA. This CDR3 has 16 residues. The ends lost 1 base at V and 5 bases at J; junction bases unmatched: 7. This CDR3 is CASSLVGSGGSETQYF. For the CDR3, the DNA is TGTGCCAGCAGCTTAGTGGGTAGCGGGGGGTCTGAGACCCAGTACTTC.

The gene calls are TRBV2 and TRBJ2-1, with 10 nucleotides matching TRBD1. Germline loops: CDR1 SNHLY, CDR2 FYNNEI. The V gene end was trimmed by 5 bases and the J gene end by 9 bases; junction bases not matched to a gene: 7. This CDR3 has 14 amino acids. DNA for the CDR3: TGTGCCAGCAGTCACGACAGGGGGCCTGGTGAGCAGTTCTTC. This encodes CASSHDRGPGEQFF.

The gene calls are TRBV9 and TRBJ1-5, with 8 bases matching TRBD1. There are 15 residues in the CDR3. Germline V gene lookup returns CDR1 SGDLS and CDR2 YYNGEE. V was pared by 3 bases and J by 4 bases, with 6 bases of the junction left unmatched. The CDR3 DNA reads TGTGCCAGCAGCGCCGGGACAGGACGGAATCAGCCCCAGCATTTT. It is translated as CASSAGTGRNQPQHF.

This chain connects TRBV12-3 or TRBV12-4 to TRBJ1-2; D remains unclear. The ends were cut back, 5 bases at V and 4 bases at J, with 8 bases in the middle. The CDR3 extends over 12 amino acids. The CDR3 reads CASSREVYGYTF. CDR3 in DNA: TGTGCCAGCAGTAGGGAGGTCTATGGCTACACCTTC.

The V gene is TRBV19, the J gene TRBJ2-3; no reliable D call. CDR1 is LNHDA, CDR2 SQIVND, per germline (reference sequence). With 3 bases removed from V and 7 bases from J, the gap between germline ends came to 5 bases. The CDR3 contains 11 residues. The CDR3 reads CASSISNTQYF. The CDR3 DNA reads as TGTGCCAGTAGTATTTCAAATACGCAGTATTTT.

This CDR3 is CASSQDSAVNQPQHF. The DNA of the CDR3 is TGCGCCAGCAGCCAAGATTCGGCGGTTAATCAGCCCCAGCATTTT. V and J are TRBV4-3 and TRBJ1-5; D is undetermined. V lost 0 bases and J 4 bases, leaving 10 bases between the germline ends. Germline CDR1 is LGHNA and CDR2 is YSLEER. This CDR3 region has 15 residues.

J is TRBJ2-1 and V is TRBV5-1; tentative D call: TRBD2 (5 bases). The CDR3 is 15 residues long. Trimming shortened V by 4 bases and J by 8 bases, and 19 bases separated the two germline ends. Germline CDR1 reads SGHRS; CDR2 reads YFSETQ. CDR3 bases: TGCGCCAGCAGCCCCCAGCGGATTGCAGGTGATGAGCAGTTCTTC. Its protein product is CASSPQRIAGDEQFF. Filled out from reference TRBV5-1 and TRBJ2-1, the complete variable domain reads KAGVTQTPRYLIKTRGQQVTLSCSPISGHRSVSWYQQTPGQGLQFLFEYFSETQRNKGNFPGRFSGRQFSNSRSEMNVSTLELGDSALYLCASSPQRIAGDEQFFGPGTRLTVL.

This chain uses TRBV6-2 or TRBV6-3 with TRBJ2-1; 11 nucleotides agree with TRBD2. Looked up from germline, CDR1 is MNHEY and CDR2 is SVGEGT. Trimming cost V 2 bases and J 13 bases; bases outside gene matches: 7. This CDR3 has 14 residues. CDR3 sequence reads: CASSYVNSGGGQFF. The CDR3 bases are TGTGCCAGCAGTTACGTGAATAGCGGGGGGGGACAGTTCTTC.

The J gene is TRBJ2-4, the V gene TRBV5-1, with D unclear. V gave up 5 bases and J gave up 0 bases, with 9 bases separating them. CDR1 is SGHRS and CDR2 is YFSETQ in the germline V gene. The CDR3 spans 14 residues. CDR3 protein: CASSTTLAKNIQYF. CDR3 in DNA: TGCGCCAGCAGTACTACCTTAGCCAAAAACATTCAGTACTTC. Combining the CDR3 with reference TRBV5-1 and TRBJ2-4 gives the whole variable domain KAGVTQTPRYLIKTRGQQVTLSCSPISGHRSVSWYQQTPGQGLQFLFEYFSETQRNKGNFPGRFSGRQFSNSRSEMNVSTLELGDSALYLCASSTTLAKNIQYFGAGTRLSVL.

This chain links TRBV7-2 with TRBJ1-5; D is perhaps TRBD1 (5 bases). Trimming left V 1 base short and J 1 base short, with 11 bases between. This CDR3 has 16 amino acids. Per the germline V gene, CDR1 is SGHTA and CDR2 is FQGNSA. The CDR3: CASSLEGPGSNQPQHF. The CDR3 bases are TGTGCCAGCAGCTTAGAGGGGCCAGGGAGCAATCAGCCCCAGCATTTT.

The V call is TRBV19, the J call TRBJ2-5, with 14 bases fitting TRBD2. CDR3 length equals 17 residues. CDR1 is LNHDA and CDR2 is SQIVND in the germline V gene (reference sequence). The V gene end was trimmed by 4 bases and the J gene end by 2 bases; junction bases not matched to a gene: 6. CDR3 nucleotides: TGTGCCAGTAGTAAAAGACTAGCGGGGGGGCGGCAAGAGACCCAGTACTTC. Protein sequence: CASSKRLAGGRQETQYF.

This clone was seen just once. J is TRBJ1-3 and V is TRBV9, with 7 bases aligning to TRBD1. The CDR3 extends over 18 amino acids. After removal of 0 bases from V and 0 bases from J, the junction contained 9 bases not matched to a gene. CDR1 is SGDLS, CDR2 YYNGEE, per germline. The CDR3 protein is CASSVGIGGLSSGNTIYF. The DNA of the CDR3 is TGTGCCAGCAGCGTAGGAATAGGGGGCCTAAGCTCTGGAAACACCATATATTTT.

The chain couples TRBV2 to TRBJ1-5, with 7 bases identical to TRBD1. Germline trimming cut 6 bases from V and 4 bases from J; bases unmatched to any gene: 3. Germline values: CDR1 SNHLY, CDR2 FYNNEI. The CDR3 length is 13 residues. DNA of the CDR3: TGTGCCAGCAGATCAGGGGGTAATCAGCCCCAGCATTTT. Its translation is CASRSGGNQPQHF.

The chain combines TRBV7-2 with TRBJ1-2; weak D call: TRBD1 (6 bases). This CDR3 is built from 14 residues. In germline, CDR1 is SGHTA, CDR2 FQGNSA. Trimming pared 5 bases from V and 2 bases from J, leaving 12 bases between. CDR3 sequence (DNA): TGTGCCAGCAGCCAGGGGCAGTCGAACTATGGCTACACCTTC. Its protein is CASSQGQSNYGYTF.

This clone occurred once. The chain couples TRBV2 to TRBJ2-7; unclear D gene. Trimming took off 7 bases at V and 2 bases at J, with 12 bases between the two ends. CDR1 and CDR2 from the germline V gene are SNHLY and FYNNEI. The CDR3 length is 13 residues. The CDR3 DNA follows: TGTGCCAGCATAAGAGACATTACCTACGAGCAGTACTTC. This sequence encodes CASIRDITYEQYF.

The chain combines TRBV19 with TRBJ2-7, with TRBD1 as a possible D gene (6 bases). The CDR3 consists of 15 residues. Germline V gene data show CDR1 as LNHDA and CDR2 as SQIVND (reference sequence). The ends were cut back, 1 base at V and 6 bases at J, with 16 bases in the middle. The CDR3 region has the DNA TGTGCCAGTAGTATAGCACAGGGAGTGGGCGGCGAGCAGTACTTC. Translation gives CASSIAQGVGGEQYF.

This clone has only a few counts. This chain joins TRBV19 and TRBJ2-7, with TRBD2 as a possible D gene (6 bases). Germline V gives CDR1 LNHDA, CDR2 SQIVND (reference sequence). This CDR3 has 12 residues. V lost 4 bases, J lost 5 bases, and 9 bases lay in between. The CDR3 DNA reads TGTGCCAGTAGTACAGGGAGGAACGAGCAGTACTTC. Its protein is CASSTGRNEQYF. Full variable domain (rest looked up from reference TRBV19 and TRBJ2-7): DGGITQSPKYLFRKEGQNVTLSCEQNLNHDAMYWYRQDPGQGLRLIYYSQIVNDFQKGDIAEGYSVSREKKESFPLTVTSAQKNPTAFYLCASSTGRNEQYFGPGTRLTVT.